Sequencing of this T cell receptor beta chain was carried out in a study of cytomegalovirus exposure and HLA in healthy donors. The study's findings and limits: Cytomegalovirus association was assigned to some 160 TCR beta chains. Reports credit the classifier with highly specific, highly sensitive diagnosis of cytomegalovirus status.

The V end lost 1 base, the J end lost 1 base, and 12 bases lay between the germline ends. Germline V gene lookup returns CDR1 SEHNR and CDR2 FQNEAQ (reference sequence). The CDR3 loop spans 16 amino acids. The donors formed part of the approximately 120-subject validation cohort, distinct from the approximately 640-subject first cohort. Only in-frame clones appear in the TCRdb table, and some are missing; sequencing was by immunoSEQ multiplex PCR. The sample yields 45,000 to 70,000 clones, more than 80% seen once. Details on this clone: Its target is unknown.

The sample taken for sequencing was PBMCs. The V call is TRBV7-9, the J call TRBJ2-3; D perhaps matches TRBD2 (7 bases). The source of this sequence is a woman younger than 30 in good health and CMV-seronegative. CDR3 nucleotides: TGTGCCAGCAGCTTAGGAAGCGGGACACGCACAGATACGCAGTATTTT. Residues: CASSLGSGTRTDTQYF. The complete variable domain, with remaining parts taken from reference TRBV7-9 and TRBJ2-3, reads DTGVSQNPRHKITKRGQNVTFRCDPISEHNRLYWYRQTLGQGPEFLTYFQNEAQLEKSRLLSDRFSAERPKGSFSTLEIQRTEQGDSAMYLCASSLGSGTRTDTQYFGPGTRLTVL.